The 12 T cell receptor beta chains listed next were all sequenced from one sample in a study of cytomegalovirus exposure and HLA in healthy donors. Primers: 60 Vbeta forward and 13 Jbeta reverse. This table comes from immunoSEQ multiplex PCR, and its TCRdb copy is limited to in-frame clones, with some not included. The sample consists of 100,000 to 120,000 clones, over 60% of them appearing once. Sequences were obtained from PBMCs. These receptors originate from a woman between 25 and 40 years old in good health and CMV-seronegative.

The V and J genes are TRBV4-3 and TRBJ1-1; D perhaps matches TRBD1 (5 bases). The CDR3 runs to 14 residues. V lost 0 bases to trimming and J lost 8 bases, with 13 bases between them. Looked up from germline, CDR1 is LGHNA and CDR2 is YSLEER. In DNA, the CDR3 is TGCGCCAGCAGCCAAGATTGGGGGGAGCCCGAAGCTTTCTTT. It is translated as CASSQDWGEPEAFF.

The chain carries TRBV15 and TRBJ2-7; 8 bases are shared with TRBD1. The CDR3 consists of 12 residues. Unmatched junction bases numbered 2, after V lost 4 bases and J lost 6 bases. The V gene's germline CDR1 is LNHNV and CDR2 YYDKDF (reference sequence). The DNA of the CDR3 is TGTGCCACCAGCACAGACAGGGGCGAGCAGTACTTC. Its protein is CATSTDRGEQYF.

The V call is TRBV7-9, the J call TRBJ2-1; tentatively, D is TRBD2 (6 bases). The V and J ends lost 5 bases and 3 bases respectively, with 23 bases between them. There are 18 residues in the CDR3. Germline V gene lookup returns CDR1 SEHNR and CDR2 FQNEAQ (reference sequence). The CDR3 nucleotides read TGTGCCAGCAGCCCCCCTCGCGGGGTTGGCGGCCTCTACAATGAGCAGTTCTTC. Translated, it gives CASSPPRGVGGLYNEQFF.

J is TRBJ2-5 and V is TRBV7-2; 9 positions agree with TRBD2. The V segment lost 5 bases and the J segment 6 bases; nucleotides outside the gene matches: 7. From germline, CDR1 is SGHTA and CDR2 FQGNSA. The CDR3 is made up of 14 amino acids. The CDR3 sequence: CASSPLLAGQTQYF. The CDR3 coding sequence is TGTGCCAGCAGCCCCCTCCTAGCGGGGCAGACCCAGTACTTC.

V usage is TRBV28 and J usage is TRBJ2-3; the D gene is possibly TRBD1 (6 bases). The CDR3 is 13 amino acids. The germline V gene encodes CDR1 MDHEN and CDR2 SYDVKM. Trimming cost V 6 bases and J 3 bases, with 10 bases left between them. This chain's CDR3 is CASRRTVTDTQYF. Written as DNA, the CDR3 is TGTGCCAGCAGAAGGACAGTTACAGATACGCAGTATTTT.

The chain recombines TRBV6-6 with TRBJ2-2; unclear D gene. This CDR3 is 12 amino acids long. Germline V gene lookup returns CDR1 MNHNY and CDR2 SVGAGI (reference sequence). Trimming stripped 6 bases from V and 2 bases from J, with 4 bases between. CDR3 DNA: TGTGCCAGCAGCCCTAACACCGGGGAGCTGTTTTTT. Translated: CASSPNTGELFF.

The chain carries TRBV28 and TRBJ1-5; no clear D. This CDR3 spans 15 amino acids. V was clipped by 2 bases and J by 4 bases, with 12 bases between them. Germline loops: CDR1 MDHEN, CDR2 SYDVKM. The DNA of the CDR3 is TGTGCCAGCAGTTTAGTCCGGGGATTAAATCAGCCCCAGCATTTT. The encoded protein is CASSLVRGLNQPQHF. Filled out from reference TRBV28 and TRBJ1-5, the complete variable domain reads DVKVTQSSRYLVKRTGEKVFLECVQDMDHENMFWYRQDPGLGLRLIYFSYDVKMKEKGDIPEGYSVSREKKERFSLILESASTNQTSMYLCASSLVRGLNQPQHFGDGTRLSIL.

This chain links TRBV6-5 with TRBJ2-7; a weak D match, TRBD1 (5 bases). The V end lost 0 bases, the J end lost 2 bases, and 11 bases lay between the germline ends. Germline CDR1 reads MNHEY; CDR2 reads SVGAGI. There are 15 residues in the CDR3. The CDR3 DNA reads as TGTGCCAGCAGTTACTCGTGGCAGGGTACCTACGAGCAGTACTTC. Protein sequence: CASSYSWQGTYEQYF.

The V and J genes are TRBV28 and TRBJ2-5, with 10 nucleotides matching TRBD2. Germline V gives CDR1 MDHEN, CDR2 SYDVKM. This CDR3 region has 16 residues. Germline trimming cut 5 bases from V and 7 bases from J; bases unmatched to any gene: 13. In DNA, the CDR3 is TGTGCCAGCAGTCCCAGGGGTAGCGGGGGGCTGGGGACCCAGTACTTC. It yields the protein CASSPRGSGGLGTQYF.

This rearrangement joins TRBV2 to TRBJ2-5; D possibly corresponds to TRBD1 (6 bases). This CDR3 contains 14 residues. V shed 3 bases and J shed 5 bases, with 13 bases lying between them. Germline-derived CDR1 and CDR2 are SNHLY and FYNNEI. This CDR3 reads CASSDGGGPETQYF. In DNA form, the CDR3 reads TGTGCCAGCAGTGACGGTGGGGGCCCGGAGACCCAGTACTTC.

The chain carries TRBV5-4 and TRBJ2-5, with 11 bases fitting TRBD2. The V gene end was trimmed by 2 bases and the J gene end by 3 bases; junction bases not matched to a gene: 3. The CDR3 extends over 15 amino acids. In germline, CDR1 is SGHNT, CDR2 YYREEE (reference sequence). The CDR3 here is CASSFELAGEETQYF. In DNA, the CDR3 is TGTGCCAGCAGCTTTGAACTAGCGGGAGAAGAGACCCAGTACTTC.

The chain couples TRBV5-6 to TRBJ2-7; D not certain. Germline V gives CDR1 SGHDT, CDR2 YYEEEE. Trimming shortened V by 0 bases and J by 3 bases, and 7 bases separated the two germline ends. This CDR3 spans 13 amino acids. The chain's CDR3 is CASSLGQFYEQYF. DNA for the CDR3: TGTGCCAGCAGCTTGGGTCAGTTCTACGAGCAGTACTTC.